This T cell receptor beta chain was found in a study of CD8 T cells in Susac syndrome. Reverse transcription of about 0.45 to 1 ug RNA was performed with random hexamers. Coverage of TCR beta CDR3 amplification by immunoSEQ multiplex PCR extended to 54 Vbeta and 13 Jbeta. Using its own MiXCR run on the immunoSEQ multiplex PCR reads, TCRdb lists one record per CDR3 protein. The sample has roughly 200,000 distinct CDR3 sequences, just under 95% seen once; the top ten hold approximately 0.099%. CDR3 length: 15 residues. CDR1 is LNHDA and CDR2 is SQIVND in the germline V gene (reference sequence). Trimming removed 4 bases at V and 7 bases at J, with 17 bases between.

Material for sequencing was CD4+ T cells from PBMCs. This clonotype originated in a human donor with Susac syndrome. The chain employs TRBV19 and TRBJ1-5; D possibly corresponds to TRBD1 (5 bases). In nucleotides, the CDR3 is TGTGCCAGTAGTACTGCCTTTGGGGGAGGACAGCCCCAGCATTTT. Translating gives CASSTAFGGGQPQHF.